These 32 T cell receptor beta chains share one sample of origin, sequenced in a study of control samples from healthy donors and cancer patients. Clones were read by immunoSEQ multiplex PCR, and TCRdb kept only the in-frame ones, dropping some. Of more than 85,000 clones in the sample, approximately 84% were seen once. Sequenced material: PBMCs. The receptors shown here come from a man aged 65 to 85 with lung cancer.

The chain links TRBV5-1 to TRBJ2-7; D ambiguous. Germline lookup yields CDR1 SGHRS and CDR2 YFSETQ. V lost 5 bases, J lost 3 bases, and 15 bases lay in between. The CDR3 totals 14 residues. In nucleotides, the CDR3 is TGCGCCAGCAGTCCCCTCGATCGATACTACGAGCAGTACTTC. Translated: CASSPLDRYYEQYF.

This clone was seen a single time. The CDR3 sequence: CASTRGTAHTEAFF. The DNA of the CDR3 is TGTGCCAGCACCAGAGGGACAGCACACACTGAAGCTTTCTTT. This rearrangement joins TRBV2 to TRBJ1-1; the match to TRBD1 covers 7 bases. CDR3 length equals 14 residues. V was clipped by 7 bases and J by 3 bases; unmatched bases: 8. CDR1 SNHLY and CDR2 FYNNEI come from the germline V gene.

The rearrangement uses TRBV29-1 and TRBJ1-3; 7 bases agree with TRBD1. The ends lost 4 bases at V and 4 bases at J; junction bases unmatched: 1. Germline V gene data show CDR1 as SQVTM and CDR2 as ANQGSEA. CDR3 length: 12 residues. CDR3: CSVATGGNTIYF. In nucleotides, the CDR3 is TGCAGCGTTGCGACAGGGGGAAACACCATATATTTT.

The CDR3 reads CASGILAGGPHEQFF. CDR3 bases: TGTGCCAGCGGGATCCTAGCGGGGGGTCCCCATGAGCAGTTCTTC. J is TRBJ2-1 and V is TRBV14; 11 bases match TRBD2. The length of the CDR3 is 15 residues. V dropped 8 bases and J dropped 8; count of bases not matched to a gene: 11. Germline loops: CDR1 SGHDN, CDR2 FVKESK.

V gene TRBV25-1 combines with J gene TRBJ2-4, with TRBD1 identical over 7 bases. This CDR3 has 12 residues. From germline, CDR1 is MGHDK and CDR2 SYGVNS. After removal of 2 bases from V and 12 bases from J, the junction contained 4 bases not matched to a gene. In DNA, the CDR3 is TGTGCCAGCAGTGAAGCGAACAGGGGTCAGTACTTC. Amino acids: CASSEANRGQYF.

J is TRBJ2-3 and V is TRBV9; D unresolved. The CDR3 extends over 15 amino acids. Looked up from germline, CDR1 is SGDLS and CDR2 is YYNGEE. Trimming removed 0 bases at V and 5 bases at J, with 13 bases between. The CDR3 reads CASSVEMAVRDTQYF. For the CDR3, the DNA is TGTGCCAGCAGCGTAGAGATGGCCGTGAGAGATACGCAGTATTTT.

The chain links TRBV28 to TRBJ1-2, with 7 bases aligning to TRBD1. The CDR3 totals 13 residues. CDR1 and CDR2 from the germline V gene are MDHEN and SYDVKM. Unmatched junction bases numbered 5, after V lost 6 bases and J lost 4 bases. The CDR3: CASSSTGVYGYTF. The CDR3 DNA follows: TGTGCCAGCAGCTCTACAGGGGTCTATGGCTACACCTTC.

The table lists this clone with a few counts. This chain uses TRBV25-1 with TRBJ2-3; 9 bases are a match to TRBD1. This CDR3 has 16 amino acids. CDR1 is MGHDK, CDR2 SYGVNS, per germline. The junction had 11 bases not matched to a gene; V was cut back by 4 bases and J by 6 bases. Here the CDR3 reads CASSGYARQGGDTQYF. The DNA for the CDR3 is TGTGCCAGCAGTGGGTACGCCAGACAGGGGGGGGATACGCAGTATTTT.

The sample holds one count of this clone. The V gene is TRBV6-5, the J gene TRBJ1-1; 7 nucleotides align to TRBD1. The germline gives CDR1 MNHEY, CDR2 SVGAGI. This CDR3 spans 15 amino acids. V dropped 3 bases and J dropped 0; count of bases not matched to a gene: 4. The CDR3 reads CASSYGDRMNTEAFF. The CDR3, as DNA: TGTGCCAGCAGTTATGGGGACAGAATGAACACTGAAGCTTTCTTT.

This chain connects TRBV19 to TRBJ2-1, with a tentative D call TRBD2 (5 bases). CDR3 length: 13 residues. Trimming stripped 4 bases from V and 12 bases from J, with 16 bases between. Germline loops: CDR1 LNHDA, CDR2 SQIVND (reference sequence). The CDR3 DNA sequence: TGTGCCAGTAGTACCCCATTTCTAGCATGGCAGTTCTTC. Protein: CASSTPFLAWQFF.

The chain uses TRBV10-2 and TRBJ1-2; D call uncertain. CDR1 and CDR2 (germline): WSHSY, SAAADI. This CDR3 is 11 amino acids long. V dropped 3 bases and J dropped 2 bases, with 1 base sitting between them. For the CDR3, the DNA is TGCGCCAGCAGTGAAAACTATGGCTACACCTTC. Its translation is CASSENYGYTF.

The J gene is TRBJ2-1, the V gene TRBV6-5; a weak D match, TRBD2 (5 bases). The ends were cut back, 6 bases at V and 4 bases at J, with 10 bases in the middle. Germline values: CDR1 MNHEY, CDR2 SVGAGI. CDR3 length equals 13 residues. The CDR3 reads CASRTTGYNEQFF. CDR3 DNA: TGTGCCAGCAGAACCACGGGGTACAATGAGCAGTTCTTC.

The rearrangement uses TRBV27 and TRBJ2-3; TRBD1 aligns across 9 bases. Trimming took 8 bases from V and 3 from J; bases not matched to a gene: 6. The CDR3 covers 14 residues. Germline V gene lookup returns CDR1 MNHEY and CDR2 SMNVEV (reference sequence). CDR3 in DNA: TGTGCCAGCGGCCGGACAGGGGTAACAGATACGCAGTATTTT. Translating it yields CASGRTGVTDTQYF.

The rearrangement uses TRBV7-3 and TRBJ2-1, with 7 bases fitting TRBD2. Germline CDR1 and CDR2: SGHTA and FQGTGA. This CDR3 contains 13 residues. The trim removed 4 bases at V and 6 bases at J, leaving 3 bases unmatched. In nucleotides, the CDR3 is TGTGCCAGCAGCTCTACTAGCGTCAATGAGCAGTTCTTC. Residues: CASSSTSVNEQFF.

This clone was observed a single time. The chain uses TRBV30 and TRBJ1-2, with D possibly matching TRBD1 (5 bases). CDR3 size: 11 residues. CDR1 is GTSNPN and CDR2 is SVGIG in the germline V gene (reference sequence). The germline V and J ends were trimmed by 4 bases and 8 bases, with 11 bases remaining between them. CDR3 loop: CAWINRSGYTF. The CDR3 nucleotides read TGTGCCTGGATCAACAGGTCGGGCTACACCTTC.

V usage is TRBV10-3 and J usage is TRBJ2-7, with 7 bases matching TRBD1. Germline V lookup: CDR1 ENHRY, CDR2 SYGVKD. The CDR3 sequence is 14 residues long. Trimming at V came to 5 bases and at J to 6 bases, leaving 10 bases not matched to a gene. The CDR3 region has the DNA TGTGCCATCAGTAAAACAGGGGATGCCGCCGAGCAGTACTTC. As protein: CAISKTGDAAEQYF.

CDR3 sequence: CASSLASGATSSGNTIYF. The DNA of the CDR3 is TGTGCCAGCAGCTTGGCCTCAGGTGCTACATCGTCTGGAAACACCATATATTTT. The chain combines TRBV5-8 with TRBJ1-3; D ambiguous. The CDR3 length is 18 residues. Germline values: CDR1 SGHTS, CDR2 YDEGEE. V lost 0 bases and J 1 base, leaving 17 bases between the germline ends.

The chain links TRBV5-1 to TRBJ2-3; 7 nucleotides align to TRBD2. Germline assignment: CDR1 SGHRS and CDR2 YFSETQ. The CDR3 is made up of 15 amino acids. After removal of 4 bases from V and 1 base from J, the junction contained 6 bases not matched to a gene. The CDR3 reads CASSDSLAGTDTQYF. For the CDR3, the DNA is TGCGCCAGCAGCGACAGTCTAGCGGGCACAGATACGCAGTATTTT.

The chain employs TRBV29-1 and TRBJ1-5, with 11 nucleotides matching TRBD1. CDR3 size: 17 residues. Unmatched junction bases numbered 10, after V lost 6 bases and J lost 0 bases. The germline V gene encodes CDR1 SQVTM and CDR2 ANQGSEA. The CDR3 loop is CSVAGTGGISSNQPQHF. Here the CDR3 DNA reads TGCAGCGTCGCCGGGACAGGGGGTATCTCTAGCAATCAGCCCCAGCATTTT.

V is TRBV3-1 (or the pseudogene TRBV3-2) and J is TRBJ2-4; D uncertain. V lost 5 bases and J 14 bases, leaving 16 bases between the germline ends. The CDR3 runs to 12 residues. Germline V gene sequence: CDR1 LGHDT, CDR2 YNNKEL (reference sequence). CDR3 residues: CASSTGSTGKYF. The CDR3 DNA is TGTGCCAGCAGCACTGGTTCGACTGGAAAGTACTTC.

This chain connects TRBV14 to TRBJ2-5; the D gene could be TRBD1 or TRBD2 (5 bases each). The CDR3 has 15 residues. V gave up 3 bases and J gave up 1 base, with 12 bases separating them. Germline V gene sequence: CDR1 SGHDN, CDR2 FVKESK. The CDR3 DNA sequence: TGTGCCAGCAGCCAGCGGTCAGGGAGCCAAGAGACCCAGTACTTC. Protein sequence: CASSQRSGSQETQYF.

The rearrangement joins TRBV14 to TRBJ1-1; no clear D gene. This CDR3 region has 15 residues. From germline, CDR1 is SGHDN and CDR2 FVKESK. With 2 bases removed from V and 2 bases from J, the gap between germline ends came to 12 bases. The CDR3 is CASSQLGAGNTEAFF. In DNA form, the CDR3 reads TGTGCCAGCAGCCAATTAGGAGCTGGCAACACTGAAGCTTTCTTT.

This clone appeared a single time. The DNA of the CDR3 is TGTGCCAGCAGCCCGTCGGGACGAGTTCTCTCTGGGGCCAACGTCCTGACTTTC. Amino acid sequence: CASSPSGRVLSGANVLTF. The rearrangement links TRBV28 to TRBJ2-6, with D possibly called TRBD1 or TRBD2 (5 bases each). Deletions cut 6 bases from V and 0 bases from J, with 18 bases between. CDR3 length: 18 residues. Germline V gene lookup returns CDR1 MDHEN and CDR2 SYDVKM.

This clone was detected only once. The chain has TRBV5-1 and TRBJ2-7, with D perhaps TRBD2 (5 bases). The germline V gene has CDR1 SGHRS and CDR2 YFSETQ. Between the trimmed V and J ends, which lost 4 bases and 0 bases, there was a span of 17 bases. The CDR3 spans 16 residues. The CDR3 here is CASSHLDDGGSYEQYF. CDR3 in DNA: TGCGCCAGCAGCCACCTGGACGATGGAGGCTCCTACGAGCAGTACTTC.

This clone was seen more than once but under ten times. This chain uses TRBV15 with TRBJ1-2; no reliable D call. The CDR3 sequence is 14 residues long. V lost 9 bases to trimming and J lost 2 bases, with 16 bases between them. Germline V gene data show CDR1 as LNHNV and CDR2 as YYDKDF (reference sequence). CDR3 region: CATAAGQNNYGYTF. The CDR3 DNA reads TGTGCCACGGCGGCTGGGCAGAACAACTATGGCTACACCTTC.

The chain uses TRBV6-5 and TRBJ2-7, with TRBD1 matching 9 bases. The CDR3 consists of 16 residues. V gave up 4 bases and J gave up 7 bases; unmatched junction bases: 14. Germline values: CDR1 MNHEY, CDR2 SVGAGI. The CDR3 DNA reads as TGTGCCAGCAGTTTTCTGGACAGGGGACATCTAAAAGAGCAGTACTTC. It is translated as CASSFLDRGHLKEQYF.

The rearrangement uses TRBV30 and TRBJ1-1; D remains unclear. V shed 0 bases and J shed 0 bases, with 5 bases lying between them. CDR3 length equals 13 residues. CDR1 is GTSNPN, CDR2 SVGIG, per germline (reference sequence). The CDR3 spells CAWSVVLNTEAFF. CDR3 in DNA: TGTGCCTGGAGTGTAGTCCTGAACACTGAAGCTTTCTTT.

The gene calls are TRBV30 and TRBJ2-5; D gene uncertain. Per the germline V gene, CDR1 is GTSNPN and CDR2 is SVGIG (reference sequence). Trimming left V 0 bases short and J 5 bases short, with 10 bases between. The CDR3 is made up of 13 amino acids. The CDR3 here is CAWSVSSSETQYF. CDR3 coding DNA: TGTGCCTGGAGTGTAAGTTCGTCTGAGACCCAGTACTTC.

This clone came up a few times. The chain combines TRBV5-1 with TRBJ1-2; D unclear. This CDR3 is built from 14 residues. The V end lost 0 bases, the J end lost 10 bases, and 16 bases lay between the germline ends. CDR1 is SGHRS and CDR2 is YFSETQ in the germline V gene. The CDR3 region is CASSLEPTARTYTF. CDR3 nucleotides: TGCGCCAGCAGCTTGGAACCTACGGCCAGGACCTACACCTTC.

This clone came up a few times. V is TRBV9 and J is TRBJ2-7; D may be TRBD1 (6 bases). Germline values: CDR1 SGDLS, CDR2 YYNGEE. This CDR3 spans 16 amino acids. V shed 0 bases and J shed 5 bases, with 18 bases lying between them. CDR3: CASSVGFGTSGNEQYF. The CDR3 DNA is TGTGCCAGCAGCGTAGGTTTTGGGACAAGCGGTAACGAGCAGTACTTC.

The J gene is TRBJ2-3, the V gene TRBV4-1; 9 nucleotides line up with TRBD1. This CDR3 is 14 amino acids long. Germline V gives CDR1 MGHRA, CDR2 YSYEKL. After removal of 4 bases from V and 3 bases from J, the junction contained 2 bases not matched to a gene. This CDR3 is CASSPGQGTDTQYF. The CDR3 DNA reads as TGCGCCAGCAGCCCGGGACAGGGAACAGATACGCAGTATTTT.

This clone was picked up a small number of times. The gene calls are TRBV6-5 and TRBJ2-1, with a possible D match to TRBD2 (5 bases). Germline V gene sequence: CDR1 MNHEY, CDR2 SVGAGI. V was shortened by 6 bases and J by 2 bases, with 11 bases between the two germline ends. The CDR3 totals 14 residues. The CDR3 DNA sequence: TGTGCCAGCAGGGCCCCGGGGACCTACAATGAGCAGTTCTTC. It is translated as CASRAPGTYNEQFF.